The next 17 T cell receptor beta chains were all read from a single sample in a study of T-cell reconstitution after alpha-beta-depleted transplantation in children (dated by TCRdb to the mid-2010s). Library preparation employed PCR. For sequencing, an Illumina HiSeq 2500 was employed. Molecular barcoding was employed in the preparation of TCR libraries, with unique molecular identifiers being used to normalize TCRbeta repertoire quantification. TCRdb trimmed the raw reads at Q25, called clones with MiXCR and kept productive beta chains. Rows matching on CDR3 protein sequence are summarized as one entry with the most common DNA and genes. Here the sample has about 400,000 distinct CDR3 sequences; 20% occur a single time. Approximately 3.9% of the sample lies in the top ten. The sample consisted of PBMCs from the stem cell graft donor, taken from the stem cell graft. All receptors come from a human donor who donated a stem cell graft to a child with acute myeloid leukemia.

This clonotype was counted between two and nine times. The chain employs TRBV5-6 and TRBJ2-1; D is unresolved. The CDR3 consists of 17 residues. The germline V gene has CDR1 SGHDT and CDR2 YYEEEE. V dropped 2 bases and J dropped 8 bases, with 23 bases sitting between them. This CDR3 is CASSFDPFWGISDEQFF. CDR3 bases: TGTGCCAGCAGCTTTGATCCGTTTTGGGGTATCTCGGATGAGCAGTTCTTC.

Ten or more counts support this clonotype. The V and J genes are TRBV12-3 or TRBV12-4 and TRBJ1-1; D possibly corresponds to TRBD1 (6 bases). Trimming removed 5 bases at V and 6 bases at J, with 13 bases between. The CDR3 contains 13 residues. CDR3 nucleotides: TGTGCCAGCAGTCAACAGGGTAGAGCTGAAGCTTTCTTT. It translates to CASSQQGRAEAFF.

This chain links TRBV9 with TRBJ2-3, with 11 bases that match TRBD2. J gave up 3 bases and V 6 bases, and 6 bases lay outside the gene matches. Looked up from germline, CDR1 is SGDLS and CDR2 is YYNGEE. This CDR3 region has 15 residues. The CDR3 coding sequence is TGTGCCAGCAACCTAGCGGGAGGTATTACAGATACGCAGTATTTT. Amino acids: CASNLAGGITDTQYF.

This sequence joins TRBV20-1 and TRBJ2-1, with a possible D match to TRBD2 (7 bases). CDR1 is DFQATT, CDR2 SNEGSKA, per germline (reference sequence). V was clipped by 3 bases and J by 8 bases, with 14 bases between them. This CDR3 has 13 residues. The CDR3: CSASGGQFHEQFF. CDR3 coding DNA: TGCAGTGCTAGCGGGGGGCAATTCCATGAGCAGTTCTTC.

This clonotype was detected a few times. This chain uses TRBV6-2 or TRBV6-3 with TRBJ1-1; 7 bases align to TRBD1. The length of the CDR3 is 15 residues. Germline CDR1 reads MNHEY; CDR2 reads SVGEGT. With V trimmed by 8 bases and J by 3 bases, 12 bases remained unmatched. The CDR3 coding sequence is TGTGCCAGCTCCCACAGACAGGGTCGGGACACTGAAGCTTTCTTT. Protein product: CASSHRQGRDTEAFF.

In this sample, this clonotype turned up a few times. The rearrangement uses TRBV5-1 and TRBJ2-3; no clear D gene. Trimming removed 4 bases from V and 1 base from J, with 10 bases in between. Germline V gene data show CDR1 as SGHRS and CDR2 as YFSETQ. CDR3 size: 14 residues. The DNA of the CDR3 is TGCGCCAGCAGCCCAGTCTCGGGCACAGATACGCAGTATTTT. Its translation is CASSPVSGTDTQYF.

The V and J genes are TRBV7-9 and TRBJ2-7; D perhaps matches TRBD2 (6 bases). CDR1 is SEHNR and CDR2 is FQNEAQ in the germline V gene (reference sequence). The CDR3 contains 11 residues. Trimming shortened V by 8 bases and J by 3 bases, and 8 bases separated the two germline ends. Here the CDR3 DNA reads TGTGCCAGCGGGACTCTCTACGAGCAGTACTTC. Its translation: CASGTLYEQYF.

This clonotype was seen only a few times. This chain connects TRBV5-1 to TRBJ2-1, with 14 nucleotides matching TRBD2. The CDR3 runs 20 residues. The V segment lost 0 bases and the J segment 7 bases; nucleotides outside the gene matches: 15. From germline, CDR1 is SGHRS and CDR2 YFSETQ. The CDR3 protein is CASSLGATSGRATVLNEQFF. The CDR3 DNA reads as TGCGCCAGCAGCTTGGGGGCGACTAGCGGGAGGGCCACCGTACTTAATGAGCAGTTCTTC.

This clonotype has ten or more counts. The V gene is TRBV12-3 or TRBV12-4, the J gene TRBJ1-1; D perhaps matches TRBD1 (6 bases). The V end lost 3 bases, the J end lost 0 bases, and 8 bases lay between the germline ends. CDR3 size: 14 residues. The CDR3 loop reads CASSFGGVNTEAFF. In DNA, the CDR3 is TGTGCCAGCAGTTTTGGGGGCGTGAACACTGAAGCTTTCTTT.

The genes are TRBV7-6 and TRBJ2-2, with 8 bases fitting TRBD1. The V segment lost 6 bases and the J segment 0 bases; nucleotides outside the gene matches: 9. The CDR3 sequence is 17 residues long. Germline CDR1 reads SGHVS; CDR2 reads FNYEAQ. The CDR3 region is CASRLIYRGTNTGELFF. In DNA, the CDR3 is TGTGCCAGCAGGCTAATCTACAGGGGGACGAACACCGGGGAGCTGTTTTTT.

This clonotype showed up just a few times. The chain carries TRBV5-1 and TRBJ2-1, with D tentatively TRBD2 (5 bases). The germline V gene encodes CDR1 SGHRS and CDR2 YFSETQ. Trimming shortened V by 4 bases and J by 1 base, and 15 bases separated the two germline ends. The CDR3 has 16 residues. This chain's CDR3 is CASSPQAVGSYNEQFF. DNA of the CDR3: TGCGCCAGCAGCCCCCAAGCGGTTGGGTCCTACAATGAGCAGTTCTTC.

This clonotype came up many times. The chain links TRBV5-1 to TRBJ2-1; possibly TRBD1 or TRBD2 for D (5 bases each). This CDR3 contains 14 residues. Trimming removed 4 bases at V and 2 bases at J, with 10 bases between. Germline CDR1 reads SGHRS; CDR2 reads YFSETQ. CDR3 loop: CASSLGVTYNEQFF. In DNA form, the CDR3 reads TGCGCCAGCAGCCTGGGGGTCACCTACAATGAGCAGTTCTTC.

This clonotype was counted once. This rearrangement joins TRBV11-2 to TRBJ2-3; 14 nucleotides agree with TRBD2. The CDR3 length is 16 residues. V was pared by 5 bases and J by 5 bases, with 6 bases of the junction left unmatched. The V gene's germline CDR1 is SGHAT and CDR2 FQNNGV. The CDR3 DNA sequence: TGTGCCAGCAGCCCTGAGGGGACTAGCGGGAGAGATACGCAGTATTTT. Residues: CASSPEGTSGRDTQYF. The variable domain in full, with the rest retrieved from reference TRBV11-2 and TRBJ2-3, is EAGVAQSPRYKIIEKRQSVAFWCNPISGHATLYWYQQILGQGPKLLIQFQNNGVVDDSQLPKDRFSAERLKGVDSTLKIQPAKLEDSAVYLCASSPEGTSGRDTQYFGPGTRLTVL.

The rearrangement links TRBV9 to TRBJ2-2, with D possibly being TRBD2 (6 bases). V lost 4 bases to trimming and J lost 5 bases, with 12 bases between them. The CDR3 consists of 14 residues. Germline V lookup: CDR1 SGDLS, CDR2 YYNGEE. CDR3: CASSPVGGTGELFF. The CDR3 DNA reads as TGTGCCAGCAGCCCCGTGGGGGGTACCGGGGAGCTGTTTTTT.

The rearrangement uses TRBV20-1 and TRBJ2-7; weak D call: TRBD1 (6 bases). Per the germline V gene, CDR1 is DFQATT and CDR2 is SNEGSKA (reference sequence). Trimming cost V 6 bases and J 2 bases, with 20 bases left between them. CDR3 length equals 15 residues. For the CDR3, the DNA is TGCAGTGCCCGTTCCACAGGGTCGGGACCCTACGAGCAGTACTTC. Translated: CSARSTGSGPYEQYF.

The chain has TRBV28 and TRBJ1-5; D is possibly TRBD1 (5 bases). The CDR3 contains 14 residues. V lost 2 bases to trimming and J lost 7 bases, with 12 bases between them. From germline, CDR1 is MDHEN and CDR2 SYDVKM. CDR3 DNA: TGTGCCAGCAGTTTAAACCAGGGATGGCAGCCCCAGCATTTT. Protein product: CASSLNQGWQPQHF.

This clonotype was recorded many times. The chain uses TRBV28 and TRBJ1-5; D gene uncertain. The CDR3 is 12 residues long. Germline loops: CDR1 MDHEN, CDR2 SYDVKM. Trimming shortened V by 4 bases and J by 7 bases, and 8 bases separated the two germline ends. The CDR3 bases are TGTGCCAGCAGTTCACCTCAACAGCCCCAGCATTTT. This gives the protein CASSSPQQPQHF.